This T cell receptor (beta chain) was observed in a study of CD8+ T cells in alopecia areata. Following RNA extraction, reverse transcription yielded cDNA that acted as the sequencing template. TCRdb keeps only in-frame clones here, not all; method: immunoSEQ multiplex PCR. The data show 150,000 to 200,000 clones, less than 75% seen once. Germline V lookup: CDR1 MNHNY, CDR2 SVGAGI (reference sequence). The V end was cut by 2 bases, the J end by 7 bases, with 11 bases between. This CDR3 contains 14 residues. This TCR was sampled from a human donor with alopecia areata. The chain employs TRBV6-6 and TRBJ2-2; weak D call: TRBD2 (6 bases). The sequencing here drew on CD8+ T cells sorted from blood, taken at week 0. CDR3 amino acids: CASSYGGLDGELFF. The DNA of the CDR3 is TGTGCCAGCAGTTACGGAGGGCTTGACGGGGAGCTGTTTTTT.